The rows below give T cell receptor beta chains drawn from one sample of a study of blood T cells in healthy people across ages. Each CDR3 protein is one row after TCRdb ran MiXCR on the 5' RACE reads. In the table there are hundreds of thousands of distinct CDR3 sequences, around half of which are singletons. Sequencing was performed on blood. The receptor source for this set is a woman in her fifties or sixties in good health. Both conserved end residues are part of each CDR3. Each record gives: V gene, J gene, clone size, CDR3 length, D gene, CDR3 DNA, CDR3 protein. D genes are given only for firm matches. Where a row states a size, it is once, few, many or the class of an expanded clone; other rows omit it.

TRBV27,TRBJ2-5,few,13,NA,TGTGCCAGCAGTTCAGGACGGTCCGGGACCCAGTACTTC,CASSSGRSGTQYF
TRBV7-2,TRBJ2-7,few,14,NA,TGTGCCAGCAGCTTAGCGGTGGGAGACTACGAGCAGTACTTC,CASSLAVGDYEQYF
TRBV20-1,TRBJ2-1,few,15,NA,TGCAGTGCTAGAGATATGGCTAGGCAGTACAATGAGCAGTTCTTC,CSARDMARQYNEQFF
TRBV6-6,TRBJ1-6,NA,16,TRBD1,TGTGCCAGCAGTTACGCGGACAGGGCTGGGAATTCACCCCTCCACTTT,CASSYADRAGNSPLHF
TRBV4-3,TRBJ2-3,NA,17,TRBD1,TGCGCCAGCAGCCAAGATTTCCTCGGGACAGACACAGATACGCAGTATTTT,CASSQDFLGTDTDTQYF
TRBV5-1,TRBJ2-2,NA,15,NA,TGCGCCAGCAGGCCGGGGCAGGGAGACACCGGGGAGCTGTTTTTT,CASRPGQGDTGELFF
TRBV11-2,TRBJ2-7,NA,15,TRBD1,TGTGCCAGCAGCTGGGACAGGGGGCGTTACAATGAGCAGTACTTC,CASSWDRGRYNEQYF
TRBV6-2/TRBV6-3,TRBJ2-2,NA,14,TRBD1,TGTGCCAGCAGATGGACAGGGAACACCGGGGAGCTGTTTTTT,CASRWTGNTGELFF
TRBV6-5,TRBJ2-1,NA,15,TRBD1,TGTGCCAGCAGAAACCGGGACAGGGGGCGCGGTGAGCAGTTCTTC,CASRNRDRGRGEQFF
TRBV20-1,TRBJ2-1,NA,14,NA,TGCAGTGCTAGGACCGCAGGGAGAAGTAATGAGCAGTTCTTC,CSARTAGRSNEQFF
TRBV7-2,TRBJ1-1,NA,11,NA,TGTGCCAGCAGCTTCGGGCCCGAAGCTTTCTTT,CASSFGPEAFF
TRBV12-3/TRBV12-4,TRBJ2-5,few,14,NA,TGTGCCAGCAGTGCAGGGGGGCAGAGAGAGACCCAGTACTTC,CASSAGGQRETQYF
TRBV29-1,TRBJ1-1,NA,11,NA,TGCAGCGTGATGGGGAACACTGGAGCTTTCTTT,CSVMGNTGAFF
TRBV12-3/TRBV12-4,TRBJ2-3,NA,12,NA,TGTGCCAGCAGCGGGCCACGAGATGCGCAGTATTTT,CASSGPRDAQYF
TRBV7-8,TRBJ2-1,few,14,TRBD1,TGTGCCAGCAGCCCGGGACAGGGGGCTAATGAGCAGTTCTTC,CASSPGQGANEQFF
TRBV6-1,TRBJ1-2,NA,14,NA,TGTGCCATCCGTCGGGACTCCGGCGGCTATGGCTACACCTTC,CAIRRDSGGYGYTF
TRBV2,TRBJ2-1,NA,15,TRBD1,TGTGCCAGCAGTATTGGGACAGGCCCCTACAATGAGCAGTTCTTC,CASSIGTGPYNEQFF
TRBV28,TRBJ2-1,NA,17,NA,TGTGCCAGCAGCATGCCCTCCTCGTTGCCCGGGTGGAATGAGCAGTTCTTC,CASSMPSSLPGWNEQFF
TRBV7-2,TRBJ1-2,NA,13,NA,TGTGCCAGCAGCCCCTGGGGTAACTATGGCTACACCTTC,CASSPWGNYGYTF
TRBV7-2,TRBJ2-7,NA,14,TRBD1,TGTGCCAGCAGCCGGACAGGGACTGACTACGAGCAGTACTTC,CASSRTGTDYEQYF
TRBV12-3/TRBV12-4,TRBJ2-5,few,17,NA,TGTGCCAGCAGTCGAGAGAACCAACTACACTCTCAAGAGACCCAGTACTTC,CASSRENQLHSQETQYF
TRBV9,TRBJ2-7,few,13,NA,TGTGCCAGCAGCGTACCGGGATCCTACGAGCAGTACTTC,CASSVPGSYEQYF
TRBV7-9,TRBJ1-1,NA,13,NA,TGTGCCAGCAGCATACCTTCGGGCACTGAAGCTTTCTTT,CASSIPSGTEAFF
TRBV20-1,TRBJ2-3,NA,12,TRBD2,TGCAGTGCTAGAGGGCGGGGGGATACGCAGTATTTT,CSARGRGDTQYF
TRBV28,TRBJ2-7,NA,11,NA,TGTGCCAGCCTTTCAGCCGACGAGCAGTACTTC,CASLSADEQYF
TRBV4-3,TRBJ2-5,NA,14,TRBD2,TGCGCCAGCAGCCAAGATCGGGGGGAAGAGACCCAGTACTTC,CASSQDRGEETQYF
TRBV15,TRBJ2-7,NA,14,NA,TGTGCCACCAGTAGAAGGGGAGCAAACTACGAGCAGTACTTC,CATSRRGANYEQYF
TRBV5-1,TRBJ2-1,once,14,NA,TGCGCCAGCAGCTTATGGGGGCCTGGCAATGAGCAGTTCTTC,CASSLWGPGNEQFF
TRBV7-2,TRBJ2-5,NA,14,NA,TGTGCCAGCAGCTTAAACAAAGGCCAAGAGACCCAGTACTTC,CASSLNKGQETQYF
TRBV6-2/TRBV6-3,TRBJ2-5,once,12,NA,TGTGCCAGCAGCGCCACTAGACGCGGGCAGTACTTC,CASSATRRGQYF
TRBV3-1,TRBJ2-4,NA,18,TRBD1,TGTGCCAGCAGCCCCACCGGACAGGGGGCAGGTGCCAAAAACATTCAGTACTTC,CASSPTGQGAGAKNIQYF
TRBV29-1,TRBJ2-1,NA,13,TRBD2,TGCAGCGTTGCGGGAGGTATGGGAAATGAGCAGTTCTTC,CSVAGGMGNEQFF
TRBV9,TRBJ2-5,NA,12,NA,TGTGCCAGCAGCGCTCCGGGGGAGACCCAGTACTTC,CASSAPGETQYF
TRBV6-6,TRBJ2-1,once,17,NA,TGTGCCAGCACCCCGACGGGGTTGGCGGGGGACAGGAATGAGCAGTTCTTC,CASTPTGLAGDRNEQFF
TRBV7-9,TRBJ2-5,few,14,NA,TGTGCCAGCAGCGAGAGCACACGCCAAGAGACCCAGTACTTC,CASSESTRQETQYF
TRBV7-2,TRBJ2-5,many,14,NA,TGCGCCAGCAGCCCACAAGGGGGCCAAGAGACCCAGTACTTC,CASSPQGGQETQYF
TRBV4-3,TRBJ1-4,NA,17,NA,TGCGCCAGCAGCCAAGATCATCCGGAGGGCCCTAATGAAAAACTGTTTTTT,CASSQDHPEGPNEKLFF
TRBV5-1,TRBJ1-1,NA,13,NA,TGCACCAGCAGCTTCGCGGGGGGTAGAGGAGCTTTCTTT,CTSSFAGGRGAFF
TRBV7-9,TRBJ1-6,few,13,TRBD1,TGTGCCAGCGCCGGGACAGTGGATTCACCCCTCCACTTT,CASAGTVDSPLHF
TRBV20-1,TRBJ2-4,NA,15,NA,TGCAGTGCTAGAGATAGTAGGGGAACGGGGGACATTCAGTACTTC,CSARDSRGTGDIQYF
TRBV2,TRBJ1-2,few,19,TRBD1,TGTGCCAGCAGTGAAGCGGGGACAGGGGCTACCTTAGCTAACTATGGCTACACCTTC,CASSEAGTGATLANYGYTF
TRBV5-1,TRBJ2-5,NA,15,TRBD2,TGCGCCAGCAGCTTGGTCCCCGGGAGCGGGAATGAGCAGTACTTC,CASSLVPGSGNEQYF
TRBV4-2,TRBJ2-1,NA,16,NA,TGTGCCAGCAGCCAACCCCTAGCGAGCTCCTACAATGAGCAGTTCTTC,CASSQPLASSYNEQFF
TRBV7-9,TRBJ1-4,NA,15,TRBD1,TGTGCCAGCAGCCCGTGGACAGGGGGGGATGAAAAACTGTTTTTT,CASSPWTGGDEKLFF
TRBV7-2,TRBJ2-3,NA,11,NA,TGTGCCAGCCGAGAACTGGATACGCAGTATTTT,CASRELDTQYF
TRBV10-3,TRBJ2-3,NA,12,NA,TGTGCCACAGCCCCAAGAGAAGCTACGCAGTATTTT,CATAPREATQYF
TRBV10-3,TRBJ2-7,NA,14,TRBD2,TGTGCCATCAGTGAGGCGACTAGCGGGAGCGAGCAGTACTTC,CAISEATSGSEQYF
TRBV7-2,TRBJ2-5,once,15,NA,TGTGCCAGCAGCTTAGTCGCGGAACCACAAGAGACCCAGTACTTC,CASSLVAEPQETQYF